This T cell receptor beta chain stems from a study of neurological immune-mediated disorders. Overall study results and limits: Expansion of TCR clones was greatest in HTLV-1-associated myelopathy and smallest in multiple sclerosis, where it fell below that of healthy controls.

With 10-nucleotide random UMIs included, cDNA was synthesized by 5'RACE. TCRdb analysed the 5' RACE reads with MiXCR anew, one entry per CDR3 protein. The sample includes 40,000 or so distinct CDR3 sequences, about 2.3% seen only once; the top ten take less than 3%. The sample holds a few counts of this clonotype. No antigen is known for it. V lost 1 base, J lost 1 base, and 6 bases lay in between. This CDR3 region has 14 residues. The germline V gene encodes CDR1 SEHNR and CDR2 FQNEAQ (reference sequence). This clonotype originated in a man aged 45 to 65 with multiple sclerosis. The genes are TRBV7-9 and TRBJ2-3; D is perhaps TRBD2 (6 bases). The source material was PBMCs. The CDR3 DNA reads TGTGCCAGCAGCTTAGGGGAGGGCACAGATACGCAGTATTTT. Amino acid sequence: CASSLGEGTDTQYF.